The 32 T cell receptor beta chains reported below all come from one sample, sequenced in a study of blood T cell repertoires in COVID-19 (dated by TCRdb to 2020 to 2022). The library was generated by the immunoSEQ multiplex PCR assay. TCRdb's version of the immuneACCESS table is confined to in-frame rearrangements and falls short of the full clone set. An unresolved V gene accounts for under half of the shortfall where checked; the remainder is of unknown origin. The sample table holds some 24,000 clones, of which 86% were seen once. The leading ten clones occupy 4% to 6% of the sample. The specimen sequenced was peripheral blood. The source is a man aged 45 to 65 with active COVID-19.

The genes are TRBV19 and TRBJ2-3, with 9 positions matching TRBD1. The CDR3 consists of 15 residues. V was clipped by 10 bases and J by 2 bases; unmatched bases: 10. Germline CDR1 is LNHDA and CDR2 is SQIVND (reference sequence). CDR3 protein: CATSAGQGSTDTQYF. CDR3 nucleotide sequence: TGTGCCACCTCCGCCGGACAGGGGTCCACAGATACGCAGTATTTT.

This chain connects TRBV9 to TRBJ1-5; no clear D. There are 15 residues in the CDR3. V gave up 0 bases and J gave up 4 bases, with 11 bases separating them. Per germline, CDR1 SGDLS and CDR2 YYNGEE. The CDR3, as DNA: TGTGCCAGCAGCGTAGGAACGGAGGGAAATCAGCCCCAGCATTTT. This codes for CASSVGTEGNQPQHF.

J is TRBJ1-2 and V is TRBV7-2; perhaps TRBD1 as D (5 bases). The CDR3 loop spans 15 amino acids. V was pared by 1 base and J by 3 bases, with 12 bases between. Germline V gives CDR1 SGHTA, CDR2 FQGNSA. The CDR3 spells CASSLGSQGHYGYTF. The CDR3 DNA reads TGTGCCAGCAGCTTAGGATCGCAGGGCCACTATGGCTACACCTTC.

The V call is TRBV13, the J call TRBJ2-3; 7 nucleotides align to TRBD2. Trimming at V came to 2 bases and at J to 3 bases, leaving 8 bases not matched to a gene. The CDR3 has 16 amino acids. Germline CDR1 and CDR2: PRHDT and FYEKMQ (reference sequence). This CDR3 reads CASSLSASGITDTQYF. The CDR3 nucleotides read TGTGCCAGCAGCTTATCTGCTAGCGGTATTACAGATACGCAGTATTTT. The complete variable domain, with remaining parts taken from reference TRBV13 and TRBJ2-3, reads AAGVIQSPRHLIKEKRETATLKCYPIPRHDTVYWYQQGPGQDPQFLISFYEKMQSDKGSIPDRFSAQQFSDYHSELNMSSLELGDSALYFCASSLSASGITDTQYFGPGTRLTVL.

The chain is built from TRBV10-3 and TRBJ2-6; 9 bases fit TRBD1. The germline gives CDR1 ENHRY, CDR2 SYGVKD. There are 17 residues in the CDR3. J gave up 0 bases and V 5 bases, and 5 bases lay outside the gene matches. The CDR3 bases are TGTGCCATCAGTATAGACAGGGGGGTCTCTGGGGCCAACGTCCTGACTTTC. Translation: CAISIDRGVSGANVLTF.

The chain combines TRBV4-3 with TRBJ1-2; 7 bases are a match to TRBD1. Losses at the gene ends were 0 bases for V and 4 bases for J; bases not matched to a gene: 5. The CDR3 is 15 amino acids. The germline V gene has CDR1 LGHNA and CDR2 YSLEER. CDR3 DNA sequence: TGCGCCAGCAGCCAAGAAGTACAGGGGATCTATGGCTACACCTTC. This codes for CASSQEVQGIYGYTF.

This clone has a single count. The rearrangement joins TRBV2 to TRBJ1-1; D is unclear. Germline CDR1 and CDR2: SNHLY and FYNNEI. This CDR3 spans 13 amino acids. The ends were cut back, 3 bases at V and 1 base at J, with 6 bases in the middle. The CDR3 region has the DNA TGTGCCAGCAGTGACCAGGCGAACACTGAAGCTTTCTTT. This codes for CASSDQANTEAFF.

This rearrangement joins TRBV6-5 to TRBJ2-2, with D possibly matching TRBD1 (5 bases). The V gene's germline CDR1 is MNHEY and CDR2 SVGAGI. The V and J ends lost 8 bases and 3 bases respectively, with 10 bases between them. The CDR3 covers 13 residues. The CDR3 sequence: CASVTGDTGELFF. In DNA form, the CDR3 reads TGTGCCAGCGTTACAGGTGACACCGGGGAGCTGTTTTTT.

V and J are TRBV29-1 and TRBJ1-1; weak D call: TRBD1 (6 bases). V was shortened by 7 bases and J by 0 bases, with 12 bases between the two germline ends. The CDR3 is made up of 13 amino acids. The germline V gene has CDR1 SQVTM and CDR2 ANQGSEA. This chain's CDR3 is CSGSGHLNTEAFF. Here the CDR3 DNA reads TGCAGCGGATCGGGACATTTGAACACTGAAGCTTTCTTT.

V gene TRBV6-5 combines with J gene TRBJ1-2; D is unresolved. In germline, CDR1 is MNHEY, CDR2 SVGAGI. CDR3 size: 11 residues. The ends were cut back, 7 bases at V and 4 bases at J, with 7 bases in the middle. The CDR3 reads CASNEVYGYTF. CDR3 bases: TGTGCCAGCAACGAGGTCTATGGCTACACCTTC.

The V gene is TRBV5-1, the J gene TRBJ2-1; 10 positions agree with TRBD2. The CDR3 is 15 amino acids. From germline, CDR1 is SGHRS and CDR2 YFSETQ. With 4 bases clipped from V and 9 bases from J, the junction kept 10 bases outside the gene matches. In DNA, the CDR3 is TGCGCCAGCAGCCCCGGGACTAGCGAGTTCAGTGAGCAGTTCTTC. Translated, it gives CASSPGTSEFSEQFF.

V is TRBV2 and J is TRBJ2-4; 10 nucleotides agree with TRBD1. Trimming removed 4 bases from V and 8 bases from J; junction bases left unmatched: 8. Germline values: CDR1 SNHLY, CDR2 FYNNEI. The CDR3 runs to 15 residues. In nucleotides, the CDR3 is TGTGCCAGCAGTGCCCGACAGGGGGCGCAGTACATTCAGTACTTC. It yields the protein CASSARQGAQYIQYF. Filled out from reference TRBV2 and TRBJ2-4, the complete variable domain reads EPEVTQTPSHQVTQMGQEVILRCVPISNHLYFYWYRQILGQKVEFLVSFYNNEISEKSEIFDDQFSVERPDGSNFTLKIRSTKLEDSAMYFCASSARQGAQYIQYFGAGTRLSVL.

The V and J genes are TRBV28 and TRBJ2-7, with 7 bases matching TRBD2. Trimming removed 2 bases from V and 7 bases from J; junction bases left unmatched: 5. CDR3 length equals 13 residues. CDR1 and CDR2 from the germline V gene are MDHEN and SYDVKM. The CDR3 protein is CASSLGSGREQYF. The CDR3 DNA is TGTGCCAGCAGTTTAGGGTCCGGGAGGGAGCAGTACTTC. Supplemented by reference TRBV28 and TRBJ2-7, the full variable domain reads DVKVTQSSRYLVKRTGEKVFLECVQDMDHENMFWYRQDPGLGLRLIYFSYDVKMKEKGDIPEGYSVSREKKERFSLILESASTNQTSMYLCASSLGSGREQYFGPGTRLTVT.

This chain connects TRBV18 to TRBJ1-2, with D tentatively TRBD1 (6 bases). Germline CDR1 KGHSH, CDR2 LQKENI. This CDR3 has 15 residues. V gave up 3 bases and J gave up 2 bases, with 13 bases separating them. CDR3 nucleotides: TGTGCCAGCTCACCGGACAGTAAATCCAACTATGGCTACACCTTC. This sequence encodes CASSPDSKSNYGYTF.

In DNA, the CDR3 is TGTGCCAGCAGCTTAGGGAGGAAGGCTGAAGCTTTCTTT. As protein: CASSLGRKAEAFF. The chain couples TRBV7-3 to TRBJ1-1, with no clear D. CDR3 size: 13 residues. Trimming removed 2 bases from V and 6 bases from J, with 10 bases in between. Germline CDR1 reads SGHTA; CDR2 reads FQGTGA.

The CDR3 here is CASSPASSGGTDTQYF. For the CDR3, the DNA is TGTGCCAGCAGCCCTGCCTCTAGCGGGGGCACAGATACGCAGTATTTT. The V gene is TRBV28, the J gene TRBJ2-3, with 9 bases that match TRBD2. There are 16 residues in the CDR3. The germline CDR1 and CDR2 sequences are MDHEN and SYDVKM. The ends lost 6 bases at V and 1 base at J; junction bases unmatched: 8.

This chain connects TRBV27 to TRBJ2-7; possible D gene TRBD2, 7 bases. CDR3 size: 15 residues. Trimming removed 5 bases at V and 2 bases at J, with 16 bases between. Germline assignment: CDR1 MNHEY and CDR2 SMNVEV (reference sequence). CDR3 amino acids: CASSRGGADTYEQYF. CDR3 coding DNA: TGTGCCAGCAGTAGGGGGGGGGCGGATACCTACGAGCAGTACTTC.

This chain joins TRBV5-1 and TRBJ2-5; D not certain. The CDR3 is 14 residues long. Germline CDR1 SGHRS, CDR2 YFSETQ. The V and J ends lost 1 base and 0 bases respectively, with 7 bases between them. CDR3 nucleotide sequence: TGCGCCAGCAGCTTGACAACCGACCAAGAGACCCAGTACTTC. Amino acids: CASSLTTDQETQYF.

This clone occurred once. The gene calls are TRBV28 and TRBJ2-4, with TRBD1 matching 10 bases. The CDR3 consists of 16 residues. V trimming: 4 bases; J trimming: 12 bases; junction bases outside the gene matches: 15. From germline, CDR1 is MDHEN and CDR2 SYDVKM. CDR3: CASSYDPDGTGEYQYF. The DNA for the CDR3 is TGTGCCAGCAGTTACGACCCAGATGGGACAGGGGAATATCAGTACTTC.

This clone was observed a single time. The genes are TRBV9 and TRBJ2-3, with D unclear. Germline values: CDR1 SGDLS, CDR2 YYNGEE. Deletions cut 0 bases from V and 6 bases from J, with 11 bases between. This CDR3 region has 14 residues. CDR3 sequence: CASSVDGWADTQYF. CDR3 sequence (DNA): TGTGCCAGCAGCGTAGATGGGTGGGCCGATACGCAGTATTTT.

The V call is TRBV6-2 or TRBV6-3, the J call TRBJ2-1, with 9 bases identical to TRBD1. V lost 5 bases and J lost 12; bases outside the gene matches: 14. Germline V lookup: CDR1 MNHEY, CDR2 SVGEGT. The CDR3 extends over 15 amino acids. CDR3 sequence (DNA): TGTGCCAGCAGTGCTCGGGACAGGGCGAGAAGGGGGCAGTTCTTC. Translation gives CASSARDRARRGQFF.

The chain joins TRBV11-2 to TRBJ2-1, with 12 bases aligning to TRBD2. This CDR3 spans 18 amino acids. The germline gives CDR1 SGHAT, CDR2 FQNNGV. V trimming: 5 bases; J trimming: 4 bases; junction bases outside the gene matches: 12. As DNA, the CDR3 is TGTGCCAGCAGCCCCGGGAGTAGGACTAGCGGGATGTACAATGAGCAGTTCTTC. Encoded protein: CASSPGSRTSGMYNEQFF.

The CDR3 bases are TGTGCCAGCAGCTTAGACGGGGGGGCCAAAGAGACCCAGTACTTC. It encodes CASSLDGGAKETQYF. The chain has TRBV11-2 and TRBJ2-5; 8 bases agree with TRBD2. V dropped 0 bases and J dropped 3; count of bases not matched to a gene: 3. The CDR3 loop spans 15 amino acids. The V gene's germline CDR1 is SGHAT and CDR2 FQNNGV.

V usage is TRBV2 and J usage is TRBJ2-3, with TRBD2 matching over 10 bases. V dropped 7 bases and J dropped 7; count of bases not matched to a gene: 5. Germline V gives CDR1 SNHLY, CDR2 FYNNEI. There are 13 residues in the CDR3. The CDR3 DNA reads as TGTGCCAGCATCAGCGGGGGGGCGCATACGCAGTATTTT. As protein: CASISGGAHTQYF.

The sample holds a few counts of this clone. V and J are TRBV25-1 and TRBJ2-7; a possible D gene is TRBD2 (6 bases). Germline CDR1 MGHDK, CDR2 SYGVNS. The CDR3 extends over 14 amino acids. Trimming took 6 bases from V and 0 from J, leaving 12 bases between them. The CDR3 bases are TGTGCCAGCAGGGACGCGGGGAACTCCTACGAGCAGTACTTC. This encodes CASRDAGNSYEQYF.

The chain combines TRBV4-1 with TRBJ1-2, with D unresolved. In germline, CDR1 is MGHRA, CDR2 YSYEKL. The CDR3 spans 16 residues. The V gene lost 0 bases and the J gene lost 3 bases, with 14 bases spanning the gap. The DNA for the CDR3 is TGCGCCAGCAGCCAAGAAGGTCCGGGAAACTACTATGGCTACACCTTC. It codes for CASSQEGPGNYYGYTF.

This chain links TRBV28 with TRBJ1-2; 8 nucleotides agree with TRBD1. Germline CDR1 and CDR2: MDHEN and SYDVKM. The CDR3 consists of 14 residues. The J segment lost 2 bases and the V segment lost 6 bases, leaving 5 bases of the junction unmatched. CDR3 sequence reads: CASRNRGVNYGYTF. The CDR3 DNA sequence: TGTGCCAGCAGGAACAGGGGGGTGAACTATGGCTACACCTTC.

The V gene is TRBV12-3 or TRBV12-4, the J gene TRBJ2-2, with D possibly matching TRBD1 (6 bases). The CDR3 contains 13 residues. V shed 7 bases and J shed 6 bases, with 12 bases lying between them. The chain's CDR3 is CASIPDSPGELFF. CDR3 coding DNA: TGTGCCAGCATCCCGGACAGCCCCGGGGAGCTGTTTTTT.

This chain joins TRBV5-1 and TRBJ1-4, with 9 nucleotides matching TRBD1. CDR1 SGHRS and CDR2 YFSETQ come from the germline V gene. The length of the CDR3 is 14 residues. Trimming cost V 4 bases and J 12 bases; bases outside gene matches: 10. This CDR3 reads CASSLRTGEGELFF. In DNA form, the CDR3 reads TGCGCCAGCAGCCTAAGGACAGGGGAAGGGGAACTGTTTTTT. Together with reference TRBV5-1 and TRBJ1-4, the CDR3 gives the full variable domain: KAGVTQTPRYLIKTRGQQVTLSCSPISGHRSVSWYQQTPGQGLQFLFEYFSETQRNKGNFPGRFSGRQFSNSRSEMNVSTLELGDSALYLCASSLRTGEGELFFGSGTQLSVL.

Details on this clone: The same CDR3 is also encoded by other DNA sequences in this sample. J is TRBJ2-7 and V is TRBV19, with 8 bases fitting TRBD2. This CDR3 is 14 amino acids long. Trimming at V came to 3 bases and at J to 4 bases, leaving 5 bases not matched to a gene. CDR1 LNHDA and CDR2 SQIVND come from the germline V gene (reference sequence). DNA for the CDR3: TGTGCCAGTAGTATTGGTAGCGGGACTTACGAGCAGTACTTC. This sequence encodes CASSIGSGTYEQYF.

This sequence joins TRBV27 and TRBJ2-3; 8 positions agree with TRBD2. Per germline, CDR1 MNHEY and CDR2 SMNVEV (reference sequence). J gave up 6 bases and V 5 bases, and 4 bases lay outside the gene matches. The CDR3 totals 13 residues. Here the CDR3 reads CASSITGGDTQYF. The CDR3 DNA follows: TGTGCCAGCAGTATCACGGGGGGGGATACGCAGTATTTT.

The CDR3 region has the DNA TGTGCCAGCAGTGGTCAGCGATCCTACGAGCAGTACTTC. This codes for CASSGQRSYEQYF. J is TRBJ2-7 and V is TRBV25-1; D is unresolved. The ends were cut back, 4 bases at V and 1 base at J, with 8 bases in the middle. The germline gives CDR1 MGHDK, CDR2 SYGVNS. The CDR3 is 13 amino acids.